What follows are 20 T cell receptor beta chains derived from one specimen sequenced in a study of CD8+ T cells in alopecia areata. Extracted RNA was reverse transcribed, and the resulting cDNA served as sequencing template. Generated by immunoSEQ multiplex PCR, the TCRdb table keeps only in-frame clones and is missing some. The sample consists of about 180,000 clones, less than 70% of them appearing once. Treatment of the sample: oral pan-JAK inhibitor, 5-10 mg twice daily. Sequencing was performed on CD8+ T cells sorted from blood, taken at week 24, from a patient treated with tofacitinib. These receptor sequences come from a human donor with alopecia areata.

The chain recombines TRBV30 with TRBJ2-3, with D maybe TRBD1 (5 bases). The CDR3 runs to 15 residues. Looked up from germline, CDR1 is GTSNPN and CDR2 is SVGIG (reference sequence). V was cut by 3 bases and J by 1 base, with 14 bases left in between. CDR3 in DNA: TGTGCCTGGAGGCCTGGATTCAGGGGCACAGATACGCAGTATTTT. Translating it yields CAWRPGFRGTDTQYF.

This clone occurred once. The CDR3 DNA sequence: TGTGCCAGCAGGACAGGGGGCACTGGCTACACCTTC. Translation: CASRTGGTGYTF. This chain uses TRBV25-1 with TRBJ1-2; 10 bases line up with TRBD1. V was clipped by 6 bases and J by 7 bases; unmatched bases: 2. Per the germline V gene, CDR1 is MGHDK and CDR2 is SYGVNS. This CDR3 contains 12 residues.

The chain uses TRBV10-3 and TRBJ2-1; D gene uncertain. The CDR3 covers 12 residues. CDR1 is ENHRY, CDR2 SYGVKD, per germline. The V end lost 3 bases, the J end lost 7 bases, and 7 bases lay between the germline ends. CDR3 nucleotide sequence: TGTGCCATCAGTGAAGGATTGAATGAGCAGTTCTTC. As protein: CAISEGLNEQFF.

This clone was picked up a small number of times. At one end, the junction sequence differs from germline, possibly due to a read error. V usage is TRBV2 and J usage is TRBJ1-4; no clear D. Germline loops: CDR1 SNHLY, CDR2 FYNNEI. The CDR3 is 15 residues long. CDR3 nucleotides: TGTGCCAGCAGCGGACTTTGGGCTACTAACGAAAAACTGTTTTTT. Protein: CASSGLWATNEKLFF.

V gene TRBV19 combines with J gene TRBJ2-1, with D possibly being TRBD2 (7 bases). V lost 1 base, J lost 2 bases, and 15 bases lay in between. The CDR3 covers 17 residues. The germline V gene has CDR1 LNHDA and CDR2 SQIVND (reference sequence). CDR3 protein: CASSIAGGPFPYNEQFF. The DNA of the CDR3 is TGTGCCAGTAGTATAGCGGGGGGCCCATTTCCCTACAATGAGCAGTTCTTC.

V and J are TRBV28 and TRBJ1-1; no definite D call. This CDR3 has 15 amino acids. CDR1 and CDR2 from the germline V gene are MDHEN and SYDVKM. V dropped 7 bases and J dropped 4 bases, with 19 bases sitting between them. CDR3 protein: CASTSDGSFFTEAFF. CDR3 nucleotide sequence: TGTGCCAGCACCTCGGATGGCAGCTTCTTCACTGAAGCTTTCTTT.

This chain connects TRBV5-1 to TRBJ2-7; TRBD1 agrees at 9 bases. CDR1 and CDR2 from the germline V gene are SGHRS and YFSETQ. Trimming at V came to 4 bases and at J to 12 bases, leaving 14 bases not matched to a gene. The length of the CDR3 is 14 residues. CDR3 DNA sequence: TGCGCCAGCAGCAACGGGACAGGGTTACCTCTTTGGTACTTC. The encoded protein is CASSNGTGLPLWYF.

This clone was recorded only once. The chain uses TRBV6-5 and TRBJ1-6, with D maybe TRBD1 (6 bases). CDR1 and CDR2 (germline): MNHEY, SVGAGI. V lost 2 bases to trimming and J lost 6 bases, with 11 bases between them. This CDR3 region has 15 residues. The CDR3 nucleotides read TGTGCCAGCAGTTACGGCGGGGGGCGTAATTCACCCCTCCACTTT. Encoded protein: CASSYGGGRNSPLHF.

In its sample, this clone was seen a few times. The chain has TRBV4-1 and TRBJ2-1; 11 bases are a match to TRBD2. Germline CDR1 and CDR2: MGHRA and YSYEKL. There are 15 residues in the CDR3. V trimming: 1 base; J trimming: 8 bases; junction bases outside the gene matches: 4. This CDR3 is CASSQVAGGPDEQFF. The DNA of the CDR3 is TGCGCCAGCAGCCAAGTAGCGGGGGGGCCGGATGAGCAGTTCTTC.

This chain joins TRBV19 and TRBJ2-1; D might be TRBD1 (6 bases). Germline V gene lookup returns CDR1 LNHDA and CDR2 SQIVND (reference sequence). The CDR3 contains 15 residues. Trimming removed 2 bases from V and 2 bases from J, with 10 bases in between. CDR3 DNA: TGTGCCAGTAGTATAAAGAAGGGGGCCTACAATGAGCAGTTCTTC. This translates into CASSIKKGAYNEQFF.

V is TRBV5-6 and J is TRBJ2-1; maybe TRBD1 (5 bases). V was cut by 1 base and J by 4 bases, with 6 bases left in between. The CDR3 runs to 13 residues. Germline CDR1 SGHDT, CDR2 YYEEEE. The CDR3 DNA follows: TGTGCCAGCAGCTTGAACAGGTACAATGAGCAGTTCTTC. It codes for CASSLNRYNEQFF.

V is TRBV15 and J is TRBJ2-7, with D perhaps TRBD1 (5 bases). The germline gives CDR1 LNHNV, CDR2 YYDKDF (reference sequence). Trimming took off 3 bases at V and 0 bases at J, with 9 bases between the two ends. The CDR3 extends over 14 amino acids. The chain's CDR3 is CATSRTVGSYEQYF. CDR3 DNA sequence: TGTGCCACCAGCAGGACAGTCGGCTCCTACGAGCAGTACTTC.

The V gene is TRBV28, the J gene TRBJ2-3; the D is unclear. Germline values: CDR1 MDHEN, CDR2 SYDVKM. The CDR3 covers 11 residues. Trimming pared 5 bases from V and 4 bases from J, leaving 4 bases between. The CDR3 coding sequence is TGTGCCAGCAGTCCGTCAGATACGCAGTATTTT. Translated: CASSPSDTQYF.

The chain combines TRBV6-6 with TRBJ2-5, with TRBD2 as a possible D gene (6 bases). Germline CDR1 is MNHNY and CDR2 is SVGAGI (reference sequence). The CDR3 loop spans 15 amino acids. V was trimmed by 1 base and J by 5 bases, leaving 14 bases between them. The CDR3 region has the DNA TGTGCCAGCAGTTACTTGCAGGGAGGACGGGAGACCCAGTACTTC. Residues: CASSYLQGGRETQYF.

This clone was seen just once. The genes are TRBV29-1 and TRBJ2-3; 8 nucleotides align to TRBD1. With 3 bases clipped from V and 6 bases from J, the junction kept 8 bases outside the gene matches. This CDR3 has 14 residues. Germline CDR1 reads SQVTM; CDR2 reads ANQGSEA. The DNA for the CDR3 is TGCAGCGTTGAGACAGGGGTGGGATGGGATACGCAGTATTTT. This codes for CSVETGVGWDTQYF.

This clone was seen only a few times. The chain joins TRBV29-1 to TRBJ1-2, with TRBD1 matching 7 bases. Germline CDR1 and CDR2: SQVTM and ANQGSEA. Losses at the gene ends were 4 bases for V and 6 bases for J; bases not matched to a gene: 5. The CDR3 has 12 residues. The DNA of the CDR3 is TGCAGCGTTGGCCAGACAGGGAATGGCTACACCTTC. Its translation: CSVGQTGNGYTF.

The genes are TRBV6-1 and TRBJ1-2, with D unclear. Germline-derived CDR1 and CDR2 are MNHNS and SASEGT. With 0 bases removed from V and 4 bases from J, the gap between germline ends came to 12 bases. CDR3 length: 15 residues. The DNA for the CDR3 is TGTGCCAGCAGTGAAGCGGGAGACGCATCCTATGGCTACACCTTC. It yields the protein CASSEAGDASYGYTF.

This clone has just a few counts. J is TRBJ2-3 and V is TRBV5-1, with 7 bases aligning to TRBD2. Germline V gene data show CDR1 as SGHRS and CDR2 as YFSETQ. The CDR3 sequence is 16 residues long. The V and J ends lost 1 base and 5 bases, in that order; junction bases with no gene match: 10. CDR3 coding DNA: TGCGCCAGCAGCTTGCTCCCCCGGGGGAGGGGAGATACGCAGTATTTT. Amino acids: CASSLLPRGRGDTQYF.

This clone was seen a few times. CDR3 protein: CASSQIRSEAFF. CDR3 DNA: TGCGCCAGCAGCCAAATTCGATCTGAAGCTTTCTTT. The chain joins TRBV4-1 to TRBJ1-1; D is unresolved. CDR1 is MGHRA, CDR2 YSYEKL, per germline. This CDR3 region has 12 residues. Trimming left V 2 bases short and J 6 bases short, with 7 bases between.

The chain is built from TRBV2 and TRBJ2-2; D remains ambiguous. Trimming shortened V by 6 bases and J by 4 bases, and 9 bases separated the two germline ends. The CDR3 length is 13 residues. CDR1 is SNHLY, CDR2 FYNNEI, per germline. The CDR3 DNA reads as TGTGCCAGCAGCCCTGACACCACCGGGGAGCTGTTTTTT. It is translated as CASSPDTTGELFF.